One and the same sample provided the 17 T cell receptor beta chains below, sequenced in a study of shared clonotypes between healthy human individuals. This table comes from immunoSEQ multiplex PCR, and its TCRdb copy is limited to in-frame clones, with some not included. The sample holds about 500,000 clones, 70% to 80% seen once. Sequencing was performed on PBMCs. The receptors here all came from a woman aged 40 to 50 in good health. Some clones in this sample may be carry-over from other donors' samples.

Comment on this clone: Other nucleotide sequences from this sample produce the same CDR3. J is TRBJ2-1 and V is TRBV5-1, with D unclear. The germline V gene encodes CDR1 SGHRS and CDR2 YFSETQ. Trimming shortened V by 0 bases and J by 7 bases, and 8 bases separated the two germline ends. The CDR3 length is 13 residues. Here the CDR3 DNA reads TGCGCCAGCAGCTTGGGTGGGGATAATGAGCAGTTCTTC. This encodes CASSLGGDNEQFF.

V gene TRBV6-1 combines with J gene TRBJ2-7, with D possibly matching TRBD1 (6 bases). Germline V CDR1 and CDR2: MNHNS, SASEGT. The CDR3 is 13 residues long. Trimming removed 2 bases from V and 6 bases from J, with 11 bases in between. CDR3 in amino acids: CASSETGFSEQYF. Written as DNA, the CDR3 is TGTGCCAGCAGTGAAACAGGGTTCTCCGAGCAGTACTTC.

The CDR3 DNA follows: TGCGCCAGCAGCTCCTGGACTAGCGGGAGCGGGAACGAGCAGTACTTC. Translating gives CASSSWTSGSGNEQYF. The chain recombines TRBV5-1 with TRBJ2-7; 13 nucleotides line up with TRBD2. The CDR3 has 16 residues. CDR1 and CDR2 from the germline V gene are SGHRS and YFSETQ. The junction had 8 bases not matched to a gene; V was cut back by 3 bases and J by 5 bases.

The chain has TRBV27 and TRBJ1-2; D call uncertain. The CDR3 runs to 16 residues. Trimming took 6 bases from V and 1 from J, leaving 18 bases between them. Germline CDR1 MNHEY, CDR2 SMNVEV (reference sequence). The CDR3 DNA reads TGTGCCAGCAGGGGAGTAGGGTGGGAATTTAACTATGGCTACACCTTC. Translation gives CASRGVGWEFNYGYTF.

The chain uses TRBV6-1 and TRBJ1-3; TRBD1 agrees at 8 bases. The CDR3 contains 17 residues. V lost 1 base to trimming and J lost 0 bases; unmatched junction nucleotides: 5. Per germline, CDR1 MNHNS and CDR2 SASEGT. For the CDR3, the DNA is TGTGCCAGCAGTGAAGTCTGGGACAGGACCTCTGGAAACACCATATATTTT. Its translation is CASSEVWDRTSGNTIYF.

The CDR3 nucleotides read TGTGCCACCTCGCTACTTATCGGTGAAAAACTGTTTTTT. Its translation: CATSLLIGEKLFF. The chain carries TRBV6-6 and TRBJ1-4; no reliable D call. Trimming took off 10 bases at V and 7 bases at J, with 16 bases between the two ends. The CDR3 loop spans 13 amino acids. Germline-derived CDR1 and CDR2 are MNHNY and SVGAGI (reference sequence).

Points on this clone: Since a far larger clone is one base different, this is likely a read error. This specimen includes other DNA sequences encoding the same CDR3. This chain connects TRBV5-4 to TRBJ2-7; 7 positions match TRBD1. The V gene's germline CDR1 is SGHNT and CDR2 YYREEE (reference sequence). The CDR3 loop spans 13 amino acids. Germline trimming cut 3 bases from V and 4 bases from J; bases unmatched to any gene: 4. CDR3 loop: CASSSGQSYEQYF. CDR3 sequence (DNA): TGTGCCAGCAGCTCGGGACAGTCTTACGAGCAGTACTTC. The complete variable domain, with remaining parts taken from reference TRBV5-4 and TRBJ2-7, reads ETGVTQSPTHLIKTRGQQVTLRCSSQSGHNTVSWYQQALGQGPQFIFQYYREEENGRGNFPPRFSGLQFPNYSSELNVNALELDDSALYLCASSSGQSYEQYFGPGTRLTVT.

The CDR3 nucleotides are TGTGCCAGCATCCTAGCGGGAGGCTCCTACGAGCAGTACTTC. Residues: CASILAGGSYEQYF. This chain uses TRBV28 with TRBJ2-7; TRBD2 matches 11 bases. This CDR3 region has 14 residues. Losses at the gene ends were 7 bases for V and 0 bases for J; bases not matched to a gene: 2. The germline V gene encodes CDR1 MDHEN and CDR2 SYDVKM.

The V gene is TRBV4-2, the J gene TRBJ2-1; 9 positions agree with TRBD2. Germline-derived CDR1 and CDR2 are LGHNA and YNFKEQ. This CDR3 has 17 residues. The V gene end was trimmed by 2 bases and the J gene end by 9 bases; junction bases not matched to a gene: 14. The CDR3 spells CASSQLLAGSREPEQFF. CDR3 bases: TGTGCCAGCAGCCAACTCCTAGCGGGATCACGGGAGCCTGAGCAGTTCTTC.

The chain combines TRBV18 with TRBJ1-1, with TRBD1 matching over 7 bases. Germline loops: CDR1 KGHSH, CDR2 LQKENI. The ends lost 2 bases at V and 0 bases at J; junction bases unmatched: 6. The CDR3 covers 16 residues. CDR3 sequence (DNA): TGTGCCAGCTCACCAAAGCAGGGGGTCATGAACACTGAAGCTTTCTTT. It translates to CASSPKQGVMNTEAFF. The full variable domain, with the rest looked up from reference TRBV18 and TRBJ1-1, is NAGVMQNPRHLVRRRGQEARLRCSPMKGHSHVYWYRQLPEEGLKFMVYLQKENIIDESGMPKERFSAEFPKEGPSILRIQQVVRGDSAAYFCASSPKQGVMNTEAFFGQGTRLTVV.

V usage is TRBV2 and J usage is TRBJ1-5, with 8 bases aligning to TRBD1. The junction had 9 bases not matched to a gene; V was cut back by 4 bases and J by 1 base. Germline V gene sequence: CDR1 SNHLY, CDR2 FYNNEI. The CDR3 has 17 residues. The CDR3 reads CASSARTTGASNQPQHF. The CDR3 coding sequence is TGTGCCAGCAGTGCCCGTACGACAGGGGCCAGCAATCAGCCCCAGCATTTT. The full variable domain, rest sourced from reference TRBV2 and TRBJ1-5, is EPEVTQTPSHQVTQMGQEVILRCVPISNHLYFYWYRQILGQKVEFLVSFYNNEISEKSEIFDDQFSVERPDGSNFTLKIRSTKLEDSAMYFCASSARTTGASNQPQHFGDGTRLSIL.

The gene calls are TRBV18 and TRBJ2-7; 12 bases agree with TRBD2. With 4 bases clipped from V and 0 bases from J, the junction kept 7 bases outside the gene matches. The CDR3 runs to 17 residues. From germline, CDR1 is KGHSH and CDR2 LQKENI. The chain's CDR3 is CASSLQTTSGSSYEQYF. CDR3 nucleotide sequence: TGTGCCAGCTCACTACAAACGACTAGCGGGAGCTCCTACGAGCAGTACTTC. Full variable domain (rest looked up from reference TRBV18 and TRBJ2-7): NAGVMQNPRHLVRRRGQEARLRCSPMKGHSHVYWYRQLPEEGLKFMVYLQKENIIDESGMPKERFSAEFPKEGPSILRIQQVVRGDSAAYFCASSLQTTSGSSYEQYFGPGTRLTVT.

The genes are TRBV5-1 and TRBJ2-1, with TRBD2 matching over 9 bases. CDR3 length: 14 amino acids. The V gene's germline CDR1 is SGHRS and CDR2 YFSETQ. The trim removed 1 base at V and 8 bases at J, leaving 4 bases unmatched. The CDR3 DNA reads TGCGCCAGCAGCTTGATAGCTAGCGGGGATGAGCAGTTCTTC. It yields the protein CASSLIASGDEQFF.

The chain links TRBV28 to TRBJ1-2; 7 bases are a match to TRBD1. Germline V gene sequence: CDR1 MDHEN, CDR2 SYDVKM. Trimming at V came to 3 bases and at J to 8 bases, leaving 15 bases not matched to a gene. The CDR3 consists of 16 residues. In nucleotides, the CDR3 is TGTGCCAGCAGTTTTTCCCCGACTGACAGGGCTGGGGGCTACACCTTC. It is translated as CASSFSPTDRAGGYTF.

J is TRBJ2-7 and V is TRBV6-1; tentatively, D is TRBD1 (6 bases). The V end was cut by 8 bases, the J end by 0 bases, with 8 bases between. Looked up from germline, CDR1 is MNHNS and CDR2 is SASEGT. The CDR3 is 12 amino acids. The CDR3 nucleotides read TGTGCCAGCGGACAGAACTCCTACGAGCAGTACTTC. Translated: CASGQNSYEQYF.

The chain uses TRBV27 and TRBJ2-1; the match to TRBD2 covers 9 bases. CDR1 and CDR2 from the germline V gene are MNHEY and SMNVEV (reference sequence). Trimming removed 5 bases from V and 12 bases from J; junction bases left unmatched: 14. The CDR3 contains 15 residues. CDR3 in amino acids: CASSPTGTSYSRQFF. The CDR3 DNA is TGTGCCAGCAGTCCAACCGGGACTAGCTACTCTCGGCAGTTCTTC.

This clone was recorded once. The gene calls are TRBV6-5 and TRBJ2-1; D remains unclear. Germline CDR1 reads MNHEY; CDR2 reads SVGAGI. The CDR3 consists of 14 residues. V gave up 2 bases and J gave up 4 bases, with 9 bases separating them. The CDR3 nucleotides are TGTGCCAGCAGTTACCTCGGAACTTACAATGAGCAGTTCTTC. Translation: CASSYLGTYNEQFF.